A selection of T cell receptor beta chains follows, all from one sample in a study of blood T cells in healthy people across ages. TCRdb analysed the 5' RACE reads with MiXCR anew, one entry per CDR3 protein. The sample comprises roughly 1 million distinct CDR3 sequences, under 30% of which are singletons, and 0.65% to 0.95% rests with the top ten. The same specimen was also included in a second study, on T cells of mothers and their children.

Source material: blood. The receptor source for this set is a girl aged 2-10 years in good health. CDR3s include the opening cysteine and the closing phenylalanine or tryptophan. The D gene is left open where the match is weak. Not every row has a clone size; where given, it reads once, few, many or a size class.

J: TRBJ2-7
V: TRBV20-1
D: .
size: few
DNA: TGCAGTGCTAGATCAGGCGGAGGAGGGTACGAGCAGTACTTC
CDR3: CSARSGGGGYEQYF

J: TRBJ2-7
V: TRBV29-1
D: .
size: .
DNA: TGCAGCGTTGAAGATACGGTATACGAGCAGTACTTC
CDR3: CSVEDTVYEQYF

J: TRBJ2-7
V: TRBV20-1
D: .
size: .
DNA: TGCAGTGCTAGCCAGGACTGGAGATACGAGCAGTACTTC
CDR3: CSASQDWRYEQYF

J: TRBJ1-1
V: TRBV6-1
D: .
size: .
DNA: TGTGCCAGCAGTGAAGGTGAGATATGGACCGAAGCTTTCTTT
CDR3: CASSEGEIWTEAFF

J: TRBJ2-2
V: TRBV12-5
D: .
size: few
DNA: TGTGCTAGTGGTTTAAAGGACACCGGGGAGCTGTTTTTT
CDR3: CASGLKDTGELFF

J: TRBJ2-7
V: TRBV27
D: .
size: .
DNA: TGTGCCAGCAGTTTATCCGGTAGAAACGAGCAGTACTTC
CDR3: CASSLSGRNEQYF

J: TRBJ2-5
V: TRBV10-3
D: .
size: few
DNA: TGTGCCACTCAAGACCCTAAGACCCAAGAGACCCAGTACTTC
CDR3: CATQDPKTQETQYF

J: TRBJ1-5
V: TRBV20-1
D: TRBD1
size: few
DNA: TGCAGTGCTACGCTGAGGGGACAGCGAAGGGATCAGCCCCAGCATTTT
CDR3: CSATLRGQRRDQPQHF

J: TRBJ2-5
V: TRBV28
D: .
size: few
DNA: TGTGCCAGCACCCTTCAAGGGGTAGAGACCCAGTACTTC
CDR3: CASTLQGVETQYF

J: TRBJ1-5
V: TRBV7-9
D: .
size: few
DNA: TGTGCCAGCAGCTTGGGGGGAAATAGCAATCAGCCCCAGCATTTT
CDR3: CASSLGGNSNQPQHF

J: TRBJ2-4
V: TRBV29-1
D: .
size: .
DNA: TGCAGCGTTGGACTGCTAGCCAAAAACATTCAGTACTTC
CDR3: CSVGLLAKNIQYF

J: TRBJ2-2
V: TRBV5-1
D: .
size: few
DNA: TGCGCCAGCAGCTTGGCGGCTGGGCAGAACACCGGGGAGCTGTTTTTT
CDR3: CASSLAAGQNTGELFF

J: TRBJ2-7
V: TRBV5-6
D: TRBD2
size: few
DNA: TGTGCCAGCAGGACCGGGACTAGCTCCTACGAGCAGTACTTC
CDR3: CASRTGTSSYEQYF

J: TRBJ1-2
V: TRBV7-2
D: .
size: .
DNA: TGTGCCAGCAGCTTAATCGAAGGTTTCTATGGCTACACCTTC
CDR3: CASSLIEGFYGYTF

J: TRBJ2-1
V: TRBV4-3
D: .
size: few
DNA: TGCGCCAGCAGCCAAGCAGGGAACAATGAGCAGTTCTTC
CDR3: CASSQAGNNEQFF

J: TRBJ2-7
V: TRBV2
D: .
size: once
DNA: TGTGCCAGCAGCCGGGACCAGCGCTACGAGCAGTACTTC
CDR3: CASSRDQRYEQYF

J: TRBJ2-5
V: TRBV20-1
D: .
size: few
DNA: TGCAGTGCTAGAGCCCTAACCGGGACGAGTGAGACCCAGTACTTC
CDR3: CSARALTGTSETQYF

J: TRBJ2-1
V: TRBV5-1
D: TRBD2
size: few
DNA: TGCGCCAGCAGCCCCCTAGCGGGAGAGGCCAATGAGCAGTTCTTC
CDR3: CASSPLAGEANEQFF

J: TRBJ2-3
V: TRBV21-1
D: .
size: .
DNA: TGTGCCAGGCCAGGCACAGATACGCAGTATTTT
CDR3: CARPGTDTQYF

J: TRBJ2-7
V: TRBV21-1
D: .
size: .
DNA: TGTGCCAGCCATGCGCGGTCCGACGAGCAGTACTTC
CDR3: CASHARSDEQYF

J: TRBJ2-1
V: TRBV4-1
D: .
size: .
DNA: TGCGCCAGCAGCCTCCGCCTAGATCTTTGGCGGAATGAGCAGTTCTTC
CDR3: CASSLRLDLWRNEQFF

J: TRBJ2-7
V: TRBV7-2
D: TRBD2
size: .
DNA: TGTGCCAGCAGCTTCCTAGCGGGGGCCAACGAGCAGTACTTC
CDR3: CASSFLAGANEQYF

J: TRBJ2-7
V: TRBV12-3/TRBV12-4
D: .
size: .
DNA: TGTGCCAGCAGTTTTGGGCGGGTCTTTTACGAGCAGTACTTC
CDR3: CASSFGRVFYEQYF

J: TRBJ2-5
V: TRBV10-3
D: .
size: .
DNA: TGTGCCACGACCGAGGGCCCACAAGAGACCCAGTACTTC
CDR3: CATTEGPQETQYF

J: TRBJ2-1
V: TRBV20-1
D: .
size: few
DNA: TGCAGTGCTCCCCGGACTGAGGATGGTGAGCAGTTCTTC
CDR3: CSAPRTEDGEQFF

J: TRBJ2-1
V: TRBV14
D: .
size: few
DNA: TGTGCCAGCAGCCTATCCGGCCCCACCTACAATGAGCAGTTCTTC
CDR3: CASSLSGPTYNEQFF

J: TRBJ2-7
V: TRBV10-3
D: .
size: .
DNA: TGTGCCATCAGTGAGTCAGAGGGCGAGCAGTACTTC
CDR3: CAISESEGEQYF

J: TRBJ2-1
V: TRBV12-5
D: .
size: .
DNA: TGTGCTCGCGACCGGGACAATGAGCAGTTCTTC
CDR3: CARDRDNEQFF

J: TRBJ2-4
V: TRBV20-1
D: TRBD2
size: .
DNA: TGCAGTGCCCCGACTAGCGAGGATGGCAAAAACATTCAGTATTTC
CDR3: CSAPTSEDGKNIQYF

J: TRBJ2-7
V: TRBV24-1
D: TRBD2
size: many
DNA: TGTGCCTCTTATCTAGCGGGCCCATCCTACGAGCAGTACTTC
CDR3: CASYLAGPSYEQYF

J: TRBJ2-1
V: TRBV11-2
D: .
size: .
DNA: TGTGCCAGCAGTCCGCCCATATCCAATGAGCAGTTCTTC
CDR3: CASSPPISNEQFF

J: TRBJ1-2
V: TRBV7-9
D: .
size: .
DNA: TGTGCCAGCAGCTTAATTCCGGGGGGTAACTATGGCTACACCTTC
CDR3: CASSLIPGGNYGYTF

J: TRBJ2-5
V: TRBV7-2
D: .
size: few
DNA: TGTGCCAGCAGCCTCCGGAGGGTACCGGAAGAGACCCAGTACTTC
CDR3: CASSLRRVPEETQYF

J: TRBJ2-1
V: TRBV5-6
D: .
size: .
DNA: TGTGCCAGCAGTACCCAGGGGTCCAATGAGCAGTTCTTC
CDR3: CASSTQGSNEQFF

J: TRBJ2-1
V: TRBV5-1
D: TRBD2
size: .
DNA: TGCGCCAGCAGCTCCTCCGGGTTCGGACTAGCGGGAGTAAATGAGCAGTTCTTC
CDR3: CASSSSGFGLAGVNEQFF

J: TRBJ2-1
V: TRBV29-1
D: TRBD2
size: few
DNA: TGCAGCGTTAGCGGGAGCTATGAGCAGTTCTTC
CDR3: CSVSGSYEQFF

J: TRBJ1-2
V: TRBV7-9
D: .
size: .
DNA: TGTGCCAGCAGCTTGACGGGGACGGAGACCGGCTACACCTTC
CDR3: CASSLTGTETGYTF

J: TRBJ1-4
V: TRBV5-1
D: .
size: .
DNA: TGCGCCAGCTGCCTCATGGGCAGGGTGAATGAAAAACTGTTTTTT
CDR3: CASCLMGRVNEKLFF

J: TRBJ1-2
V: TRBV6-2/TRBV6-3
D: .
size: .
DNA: TGCGCCAGCAGTTACAAGAAAACAGGGCCTCTGGGTGGCTACACCTTC
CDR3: CASSYKKTGPLGGYTF

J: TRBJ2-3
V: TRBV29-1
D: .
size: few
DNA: TGCAGCGTTGAAGATCGAAACCTACCAACAGATACGCAGTATTTT
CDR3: CSVEDRNLPTDTQYF

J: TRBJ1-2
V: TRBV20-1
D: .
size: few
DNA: TGCAGTGCTATCGGGCAGGGCCGAGGCTACACCTTC
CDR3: CSAIGQGRGYTF

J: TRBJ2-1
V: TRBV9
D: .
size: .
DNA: TGTGCCAGCAGCGCCCTCCCGGGTGGATCGGATGAGCAGTTCTTC
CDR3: CASSALPGGSDEQFF

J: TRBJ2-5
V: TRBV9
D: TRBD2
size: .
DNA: TGTGCCAGCAGCGTAGAGGGGAGGGGAGGAGGAGAGACCCAGTACTTC
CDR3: CASSVEGRGGGETQYF

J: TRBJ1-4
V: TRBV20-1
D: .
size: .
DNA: TGCAGTGCCACCCTGCTGGATTCTAATGAAAAACTGCTTTTT
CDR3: CSATLLDSNEKLLF

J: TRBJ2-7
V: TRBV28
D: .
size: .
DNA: TGTGCCAGCAGTTCAGACAGGACTCACTACGAGCAGTACTTC
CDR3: CASSSDRTHYEQYF

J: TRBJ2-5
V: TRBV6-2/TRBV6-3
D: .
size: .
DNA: TGTGCCACCTCACCCGAGCAGGGGCGGACGGCCCCCCAAGAGACCCAGTACTTC
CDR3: CATSPEQGRTAPQETQYF

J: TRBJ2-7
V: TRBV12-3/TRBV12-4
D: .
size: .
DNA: TGTGCCAGCAGGGGGATTGGGTACGAGCAGTACTTC
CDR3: CASRGIGYEQYF

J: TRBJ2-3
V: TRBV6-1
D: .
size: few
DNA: TGTGCCAGCAGTGAAGGGCTTAGCACAGATACGCAGTATTTT
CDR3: CASSEGLSTDTQYF

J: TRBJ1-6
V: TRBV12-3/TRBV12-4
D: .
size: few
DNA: TGTGCCAGCAGCCTGAAAGGCTTCGGTTCCCATTTT
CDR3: CASSLKGFGSHF

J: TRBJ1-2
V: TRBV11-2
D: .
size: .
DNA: TGTGCCAGCAGCTTAATCGGGGGTCAGGGCTATGGCTACACCTTC
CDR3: CASSLIGGQGYGYTF

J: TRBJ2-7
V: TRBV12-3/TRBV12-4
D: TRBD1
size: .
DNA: TGTGCCAGCGGAGGCCCCGACAGGGCTGTCTACGAGCAGTACTTC
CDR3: CASGGPDRAVYEQYF

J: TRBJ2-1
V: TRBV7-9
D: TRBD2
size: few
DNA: TGTGCCAGCAGCTTAACCCTAGCGGGAGTCGATGAGCAGTTCTTC
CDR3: CASSLTLAGVDEQFF

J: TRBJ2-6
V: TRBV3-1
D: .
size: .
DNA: TGTGCCAGCAGCACCACCTCACTCGGGACCCCTGGGGCCAACGTCCTGACTTTC
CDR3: CASSTTSLGTPGANVLTF

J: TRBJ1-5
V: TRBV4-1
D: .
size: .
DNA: TGCGCCAGCAGCCAACGGGTTAGCAATCAGCCCCGGCATTTT
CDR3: CASSQRVSNQPRHF

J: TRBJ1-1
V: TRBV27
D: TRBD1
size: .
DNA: TGTGCCAGCAGTTTCGCAGGGGGAAGTTTTAGGTACACTGAAGCTTTCTTT
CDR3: CASSFAGGSFRYTEAFF

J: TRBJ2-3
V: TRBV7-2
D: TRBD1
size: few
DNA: TGTGCCAGCAGCTTAGAAGGGACAGGAGGAGATACGCAGTATTTT
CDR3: CASSLEGTGGDTQYF

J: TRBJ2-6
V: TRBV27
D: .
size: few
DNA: TGTGCCAGCAGCCCGATCGTCGCGTTCCCAGGTGGGGCCAACGTCCTGACTTTC
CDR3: CASSPIVAFPGGANVLTF

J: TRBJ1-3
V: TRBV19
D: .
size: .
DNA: TGTGCCAGTAGTATGCCGGAGGACACCATATATTTT
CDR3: CASSMPEDTIYF

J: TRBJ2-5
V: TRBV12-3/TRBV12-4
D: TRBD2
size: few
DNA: TGTGCCAGCAGTTTAGGGTTTAGCGGGGGACAGTACCAAGAGACCCAGTACTTC
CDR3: CASSLGFSGGQYQETQYF